A selection of T cell receptor beta chains follows, all from one sample in a study of blood T cell repertoires in COVID-19. Produced via immunoSEQ multiplex PCR; TCRdb's table is partial and in-frame only. The sample lists 80,000 to 100,000 clones, around 75% occurring once. Sequenced sample: peripheral blood. The receptor set was obtained from a man between 65 and 79 years old with acute or convalescent COVID-19. Both conserved end residues are part of each CDR3. The order of the fields is J gene, clone size, V gene, D gene, CDR3 DNA, CDR3 protein. D genes are given only for firm matches. Size is omitted from some rows. Given values are once, few, many or a class for expanded clones.

>TRBJ1-1|.|TRBV19|TRBD1
TGTGCCAGTAGTATTACGACAGGGGGGTTGAACACTGAAGCTTTCTTT
CASSITTGGLNTEAFF
>TRBJ2-5|.|TRBV3-1/TRBV3-2|TRBD2
TGTGCCAGCAGCCTTTACGGGACTAGCGGAGAAGAGACCCAGTACTTC
CASSLYGTSGEETQYF
>TRBJ1-2|.|TRBV24-1|TRBD1
TGTGCCACCAGTGACGGCTTTCAGACAGGGGGTGGCTACACCTTC
CATSDGFQTGGGYTF
>TRBJ1-3|few|TRBV28|.
TGTGCCAGCAGTTTCGGCGGATTCTCTGGAAACACCATATATTTT
CASSFGGFSGNTIYF
>TRBJ2-1|.|TRBV5-1|.
TGCGCCAGCAGCTTGGAGGTGCGGACCTACAATGAGCAGTTCTTC
CASSLEVRTYNEQFF
>TRBJ1-4|.|TRBV24-1|.
TGTGCCACCAGTGATCACGCGGGGGGACGTAATGAAAAACTGTTTTTT
CATSDHAGGRNEKLFF
>TRBJ2-5|.|TRBV5-8|TRBD1
TGTGCCAGCAGCCCGGGACAGTGGGGCCAAGAGACCCAGTACTTC
CASSPGQWGQETQYF
>TRBJ2-4|.|TRBV29-1|TRBD1
TGCAGCGTTGACCCGACAGGGGCCAAAAACATTCAGTACTTC
CSVDPTGAKNIQYF
>TRBJ2-3|.|TRBV24-1|TRBD2
TGTGCCACCAGTGATCCTGCAGCGGGGAGACTCCGTAACACAGATACGCAGTATTTT
CATSDPAAGRLRNTDTQYF
>TRBJ2-5|.|TRBV19|TRBD1
TGTGCCAGTACCGACGGACAGGGTGGAGAGACCCAGTACTTC
CASTDGQGGETQYF
>TRBJ2-7|.|TRBV30|TRBD2
TGTGCCTGGAGCGAGGGAGGGACTTCCTACGAGCAGTACTTC
CAWSEGGTSYEQYF
>TRBJ1-1|.|TRBV3-1/TRBV3-2|.
TGTGCCAGCAGCGTACAGAACACTGAAGCTTTCTTT
CASSVQNTEAFF
>TRBJ2-5|.|TRBV2|.
TGTGCCAGCAATGGACGGAGGGTGGAGACCCAGTACTTC
CASNGRRVETQYF
>TRBJ1-5|.|TRBV28|.
TGTGCCAGCAGTTTACTCCGAGATCAGCCCCAGCATTTT
CASSLLRDQPQHF
>TRBJ2-1|few|TRBV27|TRBD2
TGTGCCAGCAGTTTTAGGGGACTAGCGGCAAGCTCCTACAATGAGCAGTTCTTC
CASSFRGLAASSYNEQFF
>TRBJ2-7|.|TRBV19|TRBD2
TGTGCCAGTATGGGGGGGAACTACGAGCAGTACTTC
CASMGGNYEQYF
>TRBJ2-6|.|TRBV3-1/TRBV3-2|TRBD1
TGTGCCAGCAGCCCCGGACAGGGAACCCGATCATTCTCTGGGGCCAACGTCCTGACTTTC
CASSPGQGTRSFSGANVLTF
>TRBJ2-3|.|TRBV24-1|TRBD1
TGTGCCACCAGTGAACGGACAGGCGTTGGCACAGATACGCAGTATTTT
CATSERTGVGTDTQYF
>TRBJ2-3|.|TRBV5-1|TRBD2
TGCGCCAGCAGCCCCTACGGGAGGGATAGCACAGATACGCAGTATTTT
CASSPYGRDSTDTQYF